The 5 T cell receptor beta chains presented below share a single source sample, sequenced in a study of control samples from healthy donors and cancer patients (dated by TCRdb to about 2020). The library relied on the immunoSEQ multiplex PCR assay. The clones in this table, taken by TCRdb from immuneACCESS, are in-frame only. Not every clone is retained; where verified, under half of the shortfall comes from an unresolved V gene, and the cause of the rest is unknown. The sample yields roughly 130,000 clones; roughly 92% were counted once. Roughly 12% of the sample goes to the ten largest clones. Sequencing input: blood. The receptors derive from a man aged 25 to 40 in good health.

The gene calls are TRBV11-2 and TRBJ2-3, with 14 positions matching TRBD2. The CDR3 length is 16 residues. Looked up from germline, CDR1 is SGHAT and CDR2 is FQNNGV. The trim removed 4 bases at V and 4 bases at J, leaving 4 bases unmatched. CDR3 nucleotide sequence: TGTGCCAGCAGCTCACCGGGACTAGCGGGAGCAGATACGCAGTATTTT. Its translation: CASSSPGLAGADTQYF.

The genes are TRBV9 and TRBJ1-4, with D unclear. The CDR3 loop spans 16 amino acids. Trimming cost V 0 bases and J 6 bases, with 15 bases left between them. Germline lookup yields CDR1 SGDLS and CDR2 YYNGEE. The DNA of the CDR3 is TGTGCCAGCAGCGTAGGGAATCGGCCTGCGGATGAAAAACTGTTTTTT. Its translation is CASSVGNRPADEKLFF.

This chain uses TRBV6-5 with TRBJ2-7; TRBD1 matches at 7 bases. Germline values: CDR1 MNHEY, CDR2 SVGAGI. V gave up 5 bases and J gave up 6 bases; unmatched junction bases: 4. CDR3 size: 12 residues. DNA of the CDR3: TGTGCCAGCAGTACCAACAGGGGCGAGCAGTACTTC. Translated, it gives CASSTNRGEQYF.

The CDR3 is CATSRVAMALSTDTQYF. Here the CDR3 DNA reads TGTGCCACCAGCAGAGTAGCTATGGCGCTTAGCACAGATACGCAGTATTTT. The rearrangement joins TRBV15 to TRBJ2-3, with D unresolved. CDR3 length equals 17 residues. Germline values: CDR1 LNHNV, CDR2 YYDKDF (reference sequence). Trimming shortened V by 1 base and J by 0 bases, and 14 bases separated the two germline ends.

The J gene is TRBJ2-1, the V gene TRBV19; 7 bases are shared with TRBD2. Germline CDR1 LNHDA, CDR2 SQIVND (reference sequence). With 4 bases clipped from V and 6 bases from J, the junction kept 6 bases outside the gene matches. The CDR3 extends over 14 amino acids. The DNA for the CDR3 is TGTGCCAGTAGTAGCGGGAGTGACGGCAATGAGCAGTTCTTC. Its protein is CASSSGSDGNEQFF.